The 14 T cell receptor beta chains below all came from one sample that was sequenced in a study of T-cell memory formation after mild COVID-19 (dated by TCRdb to the early 2020s). Library preparation was by 5' RACE. Sequencing relied on an Illumina NovaSeq 6000. The public reads were quality trimmed at Q25 with fastp and then assembled into clones with MiXCR by TCRdb, keeping productive beta chains. For every CDR3 protein sequence, its rows merge into one entry that carries the most common genes and DNA. The sample records more than 450,000 distinct CDR3 sequences, under 20% of which are singletons. The ten largest make up more than 10% of the sample. Sequenced sample: PBMCs or a T cell subset sorted from them (not recorded which). The source is an adult woman who had mild COVID-19 (a few samples of this study predate the infection). The sample titles of this study are shuffled in the database, so cell type and time point are left out; the donor was told from shared clones.

The chain carries TRBV29-1 and TRBJ1-2; unclear D gene. The CDR3 sequence is 14 residues long. V was pared by 0 bases and J by 6 bases, with 14 bases between. Looked up from germline, CDR1 is SQVTM and CDR2 is ANQGSEA. CDR3: CSVEDAGWSNGYTF. The CDR3 DNA follows: TGCAGCGTTGAAGATGCAGGTTGGTCCAATGGCTACACCTTC. Full variable domain (remainder filled in from reference TRBV29-1 and TRBJ1-2): SAVISQKPSRDICQRGTSLTIQCQVDSQVTMMFWYRQQPGQSLTLIATANQGSEATYESGFVIDKFPISRPNLTFSTLTVSNMSPEDSSIYLCSVEDAGWSNGYTFGSGTRLTVV.

Concerning this clonotype: At one end the junction does not follow the germline gene, possibly because of a read error. The rearrangement joins TRBV6-5 to TRBJ2-5; 8 bases line up with TRBD2. The CDR3 has 14 residues. Germline assignment: CDR1 MNHEY and CDR2 SVGAGI. The CDR3 is CSSSESGSKETQYF. The DNA of the CDR3 is TGTTCCAGCAGTGAGAGCGGGAGCAAAGAGACCCAGTACTTC.

The rearrangement joins TRBV7-9 to TRBJ2-1, with 8 bases aligning to TRBD2. Germline trimming cut 5 bases from V and 9 bases from J; bases unmatched to any gene: 3. This CDR3 contains 12 residues. Germline V lookup: CDR1 SEHNR, CDR2 FQNEAQ (reference sequence). The CDR3 DNA reads as TGTGCCAGCAGCCCCGCGGGGGGTGAGCAGTTCTTC. It yields the protein CASSPAGGEQFF.

The genes are TRBV5-1 and TRBJ1-1; D is undetermined. This CDR3 spans 14 amino acids. CDR1 SGHRS and CDR2 YFSETQ come from the germline V gene. V was pared by 5 bases and J by 5 bases, with 16 bases between. Here the CDR3 DNA reads TGCGCCAGCAGGCTCCAAGACCGAGGGACTGAAGCTTTCTTT. Translating it yields CASRLQDRGTEAFF.

This chain uses TRBV20-1 with TRBJ2-7; D uncertain. V dropped 6 bases and J dropped 5 bases, with 14 bases sitting between them. Germline values: CDR1 DFQATT, CDR2 SNEGSKA (reference sequence). The length of the CDR3 is 12 residues. CDR3 amino acids: CSADYTTNEQYF. The CDR3 nucleotides are TGCAGTGCGGATTATACCACTAACGAGCAGTACTTC.

V usage is TRBV29-1 and J usage is TRBJ1-5, with D perhaps matching TRBD1 (5 bases). Germline loops: CDR1 SQVTM, CDR2 ANQGSEA. The CDR3 length is 13 residues. V was trimmed by 6 bases and J by 7 bases, leaving 16 bases between them. DNA of the CDR3: TGCAGCGTGGGGGACGACAGAGGCCAGCCCCAGCATTTT. Encoded protein: CSVGDDRGQPQHF.

The chain has TRBV20-1 and TRBJ2-1; the D is unclear. The V gene's germline CDR1 is DFQATT and CDR2 SNEGSKA (reference sequence). The CDR3 spans 16 residues. V gave up 0 bases and J gave up 0 bases, with 12 bases separating them. CDR3 DNA sequence: TGCAGTGCTAGAGATCAGCGCGCCAGCTCCTACAATGAGCAGTTCTTC. Residues: CSARDQRASSYNEQFF.

The V and J genes are TRBV21-1 and TRBJ2-7; no DNA check was done on the table's D call, TRBD1. TRBV21-1 is a listed pseudogene. This CDR3 is 15 amino acids long. CDR3 DNA sequence: TGTGCCAGCAGCAAAGGGGGGCCGGACTCCTACGAGCAGTACTTC. Translated: CASSKGGPDSYEQYF.

Only a few counts were recorded for this clonotype. This chain uses TRBV9 with TRBJ1-1; D is ambiguous. CDR3 length equals 16 residues. V lost 0 bases, J lost 2 bases, and 14 bases lay in between. CDR1 and CDR2 from the germline V gene are SGDLS and YYNGEE. The CDR3 here is CASSVAEWPANTEAFF. Written as DNA, the CDR3 is TGTGCCAGCAGCGTAGCGGAGTGGCCAGCCAACACTGAAGCTTTCTTT.

Only a few counts were recorded for this clonotype. The rearrangement links TRBV6-5 to TRBJ2-7; D might be TRBD1 (6 bases). V lost 0 bases and J lost 6, with 21 bases in between. Germline V gene lookup returns CDR1 MNHEY and CDR2 SVGAGI. The CDR3 sequence is 17 residues long. CDR3 loop: CASSYSMWSAGEGEQYF. The CDR3 DNA sequence: TGTGCCAGCAGTTACTCGATGTGGTCGGCAGGGGAAGGCGAGCAGTACTTC.

The chain carries TRBV2 and TRBJ2-5; tentatively, D is TRBD1 or TRBD2 (5 bases each). CDR1 is SNHLY and CDR2 is FYNNEI in the germline V gene. The CDR3 is 14 residues long. The V gene lost 4 bases and the J gene lost 7 bases, with 16 bases spanning the gap. CDR3 residues: CASSGRAAGGTQYF. The CDR3 DNA follows: TGTGCCAGCAGTGGTCGCGCAGCTGGGGGGACCCAGTACTTC.

The chain is built from TRBV7-3 and TRBJ2-6; TRBD1 might be the D (6 bases). The ends were cut back, 2 bases at V and 11 bases at J, with 10 bases in the middle. Germline CDR1 and CDR2: SGHTA and FQGTGA. This CDR3 region has 13 residues. This chain's CDR3 is CASSLLGADVLTF. As DNA, the CDR3 is TGTGCCAGCAGCTTACTGGGGGCTGACGTCCTGACTTTC.

The chain employs TRBV4-3 and TRBJ2-3; TRBD2 matches at 12 bases. V dropped 1 base and J dropped 3; count of bases not matched to a gene: 5. The V gene's germline CDR1 is LGHNA and CDR2 YSLEER. This CDR3 comprises 17 residues. This chain's CDR3 is CASSQVTTSGSTDTQYF. As DNA, the CDR3 is TGCGCCAGCAGCCAAGTTACGACTAGCGGGAGTACAGATACGCAGTATTTT.

This chain connects TRBV12-3 or TRBV12-4 to TRBJ1-1; D gene uncertain. V lost 2 bases and J 3 bases, leaving 10 bases between the germline ends. CDR3 length: 14 amino acids. CDR3 sequence reads: CASSLTVSHTEAFF. DNA of the CDR3: TGTGCCAGCAGTTTAACAGTCAGTCACACTGAAGCTTTCTTT.